This TCR beta chain was documented in a study of blood T cells in healthy people across ages. Points from the study as a whole: It was held that diversity estimates obtained from one million T cells represented underestimates.

Looked up from germline, CDR1 is SGHTA and CDR2 is FQGNSA. The V end was cut by 2 bases, the J end by 12 bases, with 8 bases between. This CDR3 region has 11 residues. A word on this clonotype: Its target is unknown.

A second PCR, run for about 7 to 12 cycles, used a sample-barcoded 5' primer plus a J-beta primer mix. TCRdb used MiXCR to reprocess the 5' RACE reads, holding one entry per CDR3 protein. The sample has about 1.1 million distinct CDR3 sequences; around two fifths are singletons. Sequenced material: blood. The TCR was taken from a man aged 18 to 35 in good health. The chain recombines TRBV7-2 with TRBJ2-1; D unresolved. CDR3 sequence (DNA): TGTGCCAGCAGCTTAATGAATACGCAGTTCTTC. Protein product: CASSLMNTQFF.